Listed below are T cell receptor beta chains from one sample, sequenced in a study of OX40 agonist ivuxolimab in advanced cancers. Clones were read by immunoSEQ multiplex PCR, and TCRdb kept only the in-frame ones, dropping some. The sample includes roughly 87,000 clones, under 95% of them seen just once. The material sequenced was CD4+ or CD8+ T cells sorted from blood, taken in a trial of the OX40 agonist ivuxolimab. These receptors were obtained from an adult with an advanced solid tumor such as melanoma, head and neck, liver or kidney cancer. The CDR3 runs from the conserved cysteine through the conserved F or W. A D gene is named only where the DNA matches it firmly. Size is stated for part of the rows, as once, few or many counts, or as a class when the clone is expanded.

clone_size j_call v_call d_call cdr3_nt cdr3_aa
. TRBJ2-2 TRBV6-5 . TGTGCCAGCAGTCTAGGGGGGGTAGGGATCGGGGAGCTGTTTTTT CASSLGGVGIGELFF
. TRBJ1-1 TRBV4-2 . TGTGCCAGCAGCCAAAGGGGGAACACTGAAGCTTTCTTT CASSQRGNTEAFF
. TRBJ2-7 TRBV6-6 . TGTGCCAGCGGGGGATTACTCGAGCAGTACTTC CASGGLLEQYF
. TRBJ1-1 TRBV12-5 . TGTGCTAGTGGTTTGGGCGGAGTCCCCACTGAAGCTTTCTTT CASGLGGVPTEAFF
. TRBJ2-5 TRBV5-1 . TGCGCCAGCAGCTCTCCCGAGTCACAAATGCAAGAGACCCAGTACTTC CASSSPESQMQETQYF
. TRBJ2-2 TRBV19 . TGTGCCAGTATCGCGACGGACGCGAACACCGGGGAGCTGTTTTTT CASIATDANTGELFF
. TRBJ2-5 TRBV5-4 . TGTGCCAGCAGCTCGGGTGGGTCGGAAGAGACCCAGTACTTC CASSSGGSEETQYF
. TRBJ1-6 TRBV2 . TGTGCCAGCAGTGAAACAGGGTCGGATAATTCACCCCTCCACTTT CASSETGSDNSPLHF
. TRBJ2-7 TRBV7-2 . TGTGCCAGCAGCTTCCGGCCCGACGGGACCTACGAGCAGTACTTC CASSFRPDGTYEQYF
. TRBJ1-1 TRBV7-9 . TGTGCCAGCAGCTTGGGGGGCAGGGCTGAAGCTTTCTTT CASSLGGRAEAFF
. TRBJ1-4 TRBV10-3 . TGTGCCATCAGTGAGGGTGCAACTAATGAAAAACTGTTTTTT CAISEGATNEKLFF
once TRBJ2-1 TRBV10-3 TRBD2 TGTGCCATCAGTGTTGGCGGGGGGGCCTACAATGAGCAGTTCTTC CAISVGGGAYNEQFF
once TRBJ2-5 TRBV7-2 . TGTGCCAGCAGCGCACATACCGGGACGGCGTTCGAGACCCAGTACTTC CASSAHTGTAFETQYF
. TRBJ2-7 TRBV19 TRBD1 TGTGCCAGTATTCATGGGACAGGGAGACCCGGGCCGATTATGAGGGGCCCCTACGAGCAGTACTTC CASIHGTGRPGPIMRGPYEQYF
. TRBJ2-5 TRBV6-5 . TGTGCCAGCAGCTTACGTCCAGAAGAGACCCAGTACTTC CASSLRPEETQYF
. TRBJ2-3 TRBV20-1 . TGCAGTGGGGGGAGCACAGATACGCAGTATTTT CSGGSTDTQYF
. TRBJ2-7 TRBV5-1 . TGCGCCAGCAGCTTGGATCAGGGATACTACGAGCAGTACTTC CASSLDQGYYEQYF
. TRBJ2-5 TRBV5-1 TRBD1 TGCGCCAGCAGCGTTACAGGGGAAGAGACCCAGTACTTC CASSVTGEETQYF
. TRBJ2-3 TRBV29-1 . TGCAGCGTATCCGGATCAGGGAGCACAGATACGCAGTATTTT CSVSGSGSTDTQYF
. TRBJ1-2 TRBV18 TRBD1 TGTGCCAGCTCACCAACCCGGGACAGTACGTATGGCTACACCTTC CASSPTRDSTYGYTF
. TRBJ1-1 TRBV7-9 TRBD1 TGTGCCAGCAGCCGACAGGGCCCGAACACTGAAGCTTTCTTT CASSRQGPNTEAFF
. TRBJ1-1 TRBV6-5 . TGTGCCAGCAGTTACTCTTATGCGGGGAGGAACACTGAAGCTTTCTTT CASSYSYAGRNTEAFF
. TRBJ1-1 TRBV6-1 TRBD1 TGTGCCAGCAGTGGACAGGGGATGAACACTGAAGCTTTCTTT CASSGQGMNTEAFF
once TRBJ1-5 TRBV4-3 . TGCGCCAGCAGCCAAATTGCGAATCAGCCCCAGCATTTT CASSQIANQPQHF
. TRBJ2-7 TRBV28 TRBD1 TGTGCCAGCAGCCGTAGGGTGACAGGGGTGGGACTGGGCGGTTACGAGCAGTACTTC CASSRRVTGVGLGGYEQYF
. TRBJ1-1 TRBV2 . TGTGCCAGCAGGGTAGAGGGGAACACTGAAGCTTTCTTT CASRVEGNTEAFF
. TRBJ2-7 TRBV11-2 . TGTGCCAGCAGCTTAGTCGCGTTTTCCTACGAGCAGTACTTC CASSLVAFSYEQYF
. TRBJ1-5 TRBV15 . TGTGCCACCAGCAGAGATCTAGGGCTGTTCAATCAGCCCCAGCATTTT CATSRDLGLFNQPQHF
. TRBJ2-5 TRBV2 . TGTGCCAGCAGTGATAGTGGGGGGAAAGAGACCCAGTACTTC CASSDSGGKETQYF
. TRBJ2-3 TRBV29-1 . TGCAGCGTTGGTGGGGGGACAAATACAGATACGCAGTATTTT CSVGGGTNTDTQYF
. TRBJ2-5 TRBV7-9 . TGTGCCAGCAGCTTTTGGGAGACCCAGTACTTC CASSFWETQYF
. TRBJ2-7 TRBV14 TRBD2 TGTGCCAGCAGCCGACAAAGCGGGAGTTTCTCCTACGAGCAGTACTTC CASSRQSGSFSYEQYF
. TRBJ2-7 TRBV19 . TGTGCCAGCCTGGGTAGGGACATCAGAGCGAACTCCTACGAGCAGTACTTC CASLGRDIRANSYEQYF
. TRBJ2-1 TRBV18 . TGTGCCAGCTCCTCTGCTGGCGGGATATCCAATGAGCAGTTCTTC CASSSAGGISNEQFF
. TRBJ1-2 TRBV4-3 . TGCGCCAGCAGCCAAGAAGCGGACTATGGCTACACCTTC CASSQEADYGYTF
. TRBJ1-1 TRBV7-9 . TGTGCCAGCAGCTCGATTTGGGACATAATACCTGAAGCTTTCTTT CASSSIWDIIPEAFF
. TRBJ2-1 TRBV5-1 TRBD2 TGCGCCAGCAGCCCAACCGCTAGCGGGAGGAATGAGCAGTTCTTC CASSPTASGRNEQFF
. TRBJ2-5 TRBV5-4 TRBD2 TGTGCCAGCAGCTTGGCGGCTAGCGGGGGGCTTGAGACCCAGTACTTC CASSLAASGGLETQYF
. TRBJ2-1 TRBV9 . TGTGCCAGCAGCGTTTTCCTAGTATCCAATGAGCAGTTCTTC CASSVFLVSNEQFF
. TRBJ2-3 TRBV9 TRBD2 TGTGCCAGCAGCGCCTTCGGACTAGCGGGGGGGGTCACAGATACGCAGTATTTT CASSAFGLAGGVTDTQYF
. TRBJ1-1 TRBV29-1 TRBD1 TGCAGCGTTGAAGATCGTAGACAGGGGTTGAACACTGAAGCTTTCTTT CSVEDRRQGLNTEAFF
. TRBJ2-3 TRBV6-6 . TGTGCCAGCAGTTACAGCTCCGTTCATACGCAGTATTTT CASSYSSVHTQYF
. TRBJ1-5 TRBV7-9 TRBD1 TGTGCCAGCAGCTTCGGGACAGGGGGTCAACAGCCCCAGCATTTT CASSFGTGGQQPQHF
. TRBJ2-7 TRBV7-7 . TGTGCCAGCAGCTTAACAGGCTTCTCCTACGAGCAGTACTTC CASSLTGFSYEQYF
. TRBJ1-4 TRBV28 TRBD1 TGTGCCAGCAGTTTGCCGGGACAGACAAATGAAAAACTGTTTTTT CASSLPGQTNEKLFF
. TRBJ1-2 TRBV9 . TGTGCCAGCAGAGCCGAGTTGGGGGCGGGCTATGGCTACACCTTC CASRAELGAGYGYTF
. TRBJ2-7 TRBV12-2 . TGTGCAAGTCACAACCCCATGTGGGACAGGGTCCCCTACGAGCAGTACTTC CASHNPMWDRVPYEQYF
once TRBJ2-7 TRBV11-1 . TGTGCCAGCCGTCGGGGACCTAACTACGAGCAGTACTTC CASRRGPNYEQYF
. TRBJ2-5 TRBV27 . TGTGCCAGCAGTTTAGAGGGGACCCAGTACTTC CASSLEGTQYF
. TRBJ2-7 TRBV11-3 . TGTGCCAGCCGTTTTGAGACAGGGAGGTACGAGCAGTACTTC CASRFETGRYEQYF
few TRBJ1-5 TRBV7-2 TRBD1 TGTGCCAGCAGCTTAGGGACAGGGTTAAAACAGCCCCAGCATTTT CASSLGTGLKQPQHF
. TRBJ1-5 TRBV28 TRBD1 TGTGCCAGCAGCTCCGGGACAGGGGGCTACAGCAATCAGCCCCAGCATTTT CASSSGTGGYSNQPQHF
. TRBJ2-7 TRBV7-2 . TGTGCCAGCAGCTCACCGATCGGGACTCCCAGTTACTACGAGCAGTACTTC CASSSPIGTPSYYEQYF
. TRBJ2-5 TRBV5-4 . TGTGCCAGCAGCTTAAAAGACCCCACGGGGGAGACCCAGTACTTC CASSLKDPTGETQYF
. TRBJ2-1 TRBV5-6 . TGTGCCAGCAGCTTGTATAGCCTTTACAATGAGCAGTTCTTC CASSLYSLYNEQFF
once TRBJ2-5 TRBV9 . TGTGCCAGCAGCGTAGCTGGGACGTCAGAGACCCAGTACTTC CASSVAGTSETQYF
. TRBJ2-5 TRBV13 TRBD2 TGTGCCAGCAGCTCCAGACTAGCGGGGGAACAAGAGACCCAGTACTTC CASSSRLAGEQETQYF